The subject of this entry is one TCR beta chain. The entry originates in a study of blood T cell repertoires in COVID-19. Sequencing was performed with immunoSEQ multiplex PCR; in TCRdb, only in-frame clones are kept and a portion is missing. The sample includes tens of thousands of clones, 65% to 90% of them seen just once. CDR1 is LGHNT, CDR2 FRNRAP, per germline. With V trimmed by 2 bases and J by 3 bases, 2 bases remained unmatched. The CDR3 spans 15 residues. The receptor's source is an elderly man with acute or convalescent COVID-19. The rearrangement links TRBV12-5 to TRBJ2-7, with 12 bases identical to TRBD2. Sequenced material: peripheral blood. CDR3 sequence (DNA): TGTGCTAGTGGTTTGCTGACTAGCGGGAGCTACGAGCAGTACTTC. It yields the protein CASGLLTSGSYEQYF.